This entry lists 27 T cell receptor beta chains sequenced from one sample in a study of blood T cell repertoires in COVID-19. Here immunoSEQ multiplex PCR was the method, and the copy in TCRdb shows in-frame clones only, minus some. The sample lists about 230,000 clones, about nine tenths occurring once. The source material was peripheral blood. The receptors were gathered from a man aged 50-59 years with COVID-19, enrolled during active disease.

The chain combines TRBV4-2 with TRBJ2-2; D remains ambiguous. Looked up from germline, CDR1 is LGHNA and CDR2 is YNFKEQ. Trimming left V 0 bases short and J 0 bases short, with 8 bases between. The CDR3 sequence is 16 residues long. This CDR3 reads CASSQDSGSNTGELFF. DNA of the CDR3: TGTGCCAGCAGCCAAGATTCAGGTTCGAACACCGGGGAGCTGTTTTTT.

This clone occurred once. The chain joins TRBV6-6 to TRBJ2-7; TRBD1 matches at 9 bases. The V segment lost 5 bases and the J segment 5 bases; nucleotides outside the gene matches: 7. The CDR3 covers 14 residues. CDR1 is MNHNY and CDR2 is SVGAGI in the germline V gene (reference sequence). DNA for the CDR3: TGTGCCAGCAGTAACGGACAGGGGTCCAACGAGCAGTACTTC. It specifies CASSNGQGSNEQYF.

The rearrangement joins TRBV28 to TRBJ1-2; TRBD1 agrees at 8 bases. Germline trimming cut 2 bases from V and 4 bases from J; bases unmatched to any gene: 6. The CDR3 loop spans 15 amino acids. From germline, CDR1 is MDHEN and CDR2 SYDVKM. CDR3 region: CASSLMGQEIYGYTF. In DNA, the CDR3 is TGTGCCAGCAGTTTAATGGGACAGGAGATCTATGGCTACACCTTC.

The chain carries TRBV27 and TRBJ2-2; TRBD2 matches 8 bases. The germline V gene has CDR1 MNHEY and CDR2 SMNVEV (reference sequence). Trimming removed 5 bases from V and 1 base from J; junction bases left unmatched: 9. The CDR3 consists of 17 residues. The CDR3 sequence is CASSETVLAGNTGELFF. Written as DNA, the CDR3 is TGTGCCAGCAGTGAAACAGTTCTAGCGGGGAACACCGGGGAGCTGTTTTTT.

CDR3 DNA: TGTGCCAGCAGCATACGATCCGGGACAGGGGTCCATGAGCAGTTCTTC. It is translated as CASSIRSGTGVHEQFF. The chain joins TRBV14 to TRBJ2-1; TRBD1 matches at 10 bases. V shed 5 bases, J shed 8 bases, and the junction held 12 bases outside the gene matches. Germline V gene sequence: CDR1 SGHDN, CDR2 FVKESK. The CDR3 runs 16 residues. Filled out from reference TRBV14 and TRBJ2-1, the complete variable domain reads EAGVTQFPSHSVIEKGQTVTLRCDPISGHDNLYWYRRVMGKEIKFLLHFVKESKQDESGMPNNRFLAERTGGTYSTLKVQPAELEDSGVYFCASSIRSGTGVHEQFFGPGTRLTVL.

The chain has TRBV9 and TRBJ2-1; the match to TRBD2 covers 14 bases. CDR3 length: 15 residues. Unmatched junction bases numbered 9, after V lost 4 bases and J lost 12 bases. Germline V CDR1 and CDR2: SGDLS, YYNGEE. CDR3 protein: CASSLSGTSGSRQFF. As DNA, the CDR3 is TGTGCCAGCAGCTTAAGTGGGACTAGCGGGAGCCGGCAGTTCTTC. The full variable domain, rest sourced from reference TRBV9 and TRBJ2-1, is DSGVTQTPKHLITATGQRVTLRCSPRSGDLSVYWYQQSLDQGLQFLIQYYNGEERAKGNILERFSAQQFPDLHSELNLSSLELGDSALYFCASSLSGTSGSRQFFGPGTRLTVL.

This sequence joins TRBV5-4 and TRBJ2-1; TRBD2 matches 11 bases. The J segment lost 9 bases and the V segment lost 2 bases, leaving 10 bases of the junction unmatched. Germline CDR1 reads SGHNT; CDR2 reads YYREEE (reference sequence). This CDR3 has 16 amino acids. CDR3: CASSFSRLAGKGEQFF. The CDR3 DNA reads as TGTGCCAGCAGCTTCTCCAGACTAGCGGGAAAGGGTGAGCAGTTCTTC.

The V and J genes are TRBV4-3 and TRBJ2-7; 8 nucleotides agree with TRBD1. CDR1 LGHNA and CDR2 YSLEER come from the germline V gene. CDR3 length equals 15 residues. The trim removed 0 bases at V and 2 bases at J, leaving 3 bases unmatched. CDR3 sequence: CASSQEDREPYEQYF. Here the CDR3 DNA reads TGCGCCAGCAGCCAAGAGGACAGGGAGCCCTACGAGCAGTACTTC.

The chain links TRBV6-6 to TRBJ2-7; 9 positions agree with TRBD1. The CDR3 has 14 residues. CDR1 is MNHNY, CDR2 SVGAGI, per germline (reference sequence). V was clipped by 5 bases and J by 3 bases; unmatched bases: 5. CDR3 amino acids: CASSRQGEHYEQYF. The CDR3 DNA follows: TGTGCCAGCAGTCGACAGGGGGAACACTACGAGCAGTACTTC.

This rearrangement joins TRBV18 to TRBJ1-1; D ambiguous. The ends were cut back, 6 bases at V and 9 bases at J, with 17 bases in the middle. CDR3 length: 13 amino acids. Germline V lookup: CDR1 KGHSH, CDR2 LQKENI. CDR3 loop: CASSPEEGGKAFF. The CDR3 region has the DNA TGTGCCAGCTCCCCCGAAGAGGGAGGCAAAGCTTTCTTT.

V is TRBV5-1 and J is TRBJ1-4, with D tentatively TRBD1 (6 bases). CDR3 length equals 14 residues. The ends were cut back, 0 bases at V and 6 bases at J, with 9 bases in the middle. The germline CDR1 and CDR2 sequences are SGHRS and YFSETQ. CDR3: CASSLVAGDEKLFF. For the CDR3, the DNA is TGCGCCAGCAGCTTGGTCGCAGGGGATGAAAAACTGTTTTTT.

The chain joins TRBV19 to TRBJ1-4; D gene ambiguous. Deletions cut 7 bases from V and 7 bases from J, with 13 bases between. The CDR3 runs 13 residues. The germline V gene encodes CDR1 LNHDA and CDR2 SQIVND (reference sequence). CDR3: CASNRVVGEKLFF. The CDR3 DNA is TGTGCCAGTAATCGGGTTGTCGGTGAAAAACTGTTTTTT.

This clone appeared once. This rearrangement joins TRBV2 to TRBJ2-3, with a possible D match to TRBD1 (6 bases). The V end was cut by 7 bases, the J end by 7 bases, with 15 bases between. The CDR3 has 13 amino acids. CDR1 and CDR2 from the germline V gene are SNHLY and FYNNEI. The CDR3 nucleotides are TGTGCCAGCAAAGGGGGAGTCGCCTATACGCAGTATTTT. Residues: CASKGGVAYTQYF.

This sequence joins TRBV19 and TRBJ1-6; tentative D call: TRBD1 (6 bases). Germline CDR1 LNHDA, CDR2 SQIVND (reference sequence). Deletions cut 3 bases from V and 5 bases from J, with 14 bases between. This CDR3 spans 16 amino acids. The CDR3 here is CASSISPRGDNSPLHF. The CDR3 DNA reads TGTGCCAGTAGTATTTCGCCCAGGGGAGATAATTCACCCCTCCACTTT. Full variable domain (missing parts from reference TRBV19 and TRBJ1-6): DGGITQSPKYLFRKEGQNVTLSCEQNLNHDAMYWYRQDPGQGLRLIYYSQIVNDFQKGDIAEGYSVSREKKESFPLTVTSAQKNPTAFYLCASSISPRGDNSPLHFGNGTRLTVT.

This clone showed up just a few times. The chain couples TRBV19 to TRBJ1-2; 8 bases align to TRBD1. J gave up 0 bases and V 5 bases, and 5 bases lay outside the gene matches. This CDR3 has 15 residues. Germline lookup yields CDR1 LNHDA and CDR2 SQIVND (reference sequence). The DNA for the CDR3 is TGTGCCAGTAGTCAGACAGGGGAGCCTAACTATGGCTACACCTTC. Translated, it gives CASSQTGEPNYGYTF. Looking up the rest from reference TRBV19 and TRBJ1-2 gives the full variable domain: DGGITQSPKYLFRKEGQNVTLSCEQNLNHDAMYWYRQDPGQGLRLIYYSQIVNDFQKGDIAEGYSVSREKKESFPLTVTSAQKNPTAFYLCASSQTGEPNYGYTFGSGTRLTVV.

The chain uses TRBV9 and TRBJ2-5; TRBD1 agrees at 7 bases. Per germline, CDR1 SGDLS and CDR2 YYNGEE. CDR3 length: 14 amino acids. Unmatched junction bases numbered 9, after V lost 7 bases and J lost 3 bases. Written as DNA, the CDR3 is TGTGCCAGCCCCATCCAGGGGGAAAAAGAGACCCAGTACTTC. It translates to CASPIQGEKETQYF. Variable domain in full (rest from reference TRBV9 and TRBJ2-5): DSGVTQTPKHLITATGQRVTLRCSPRSGDLSVYWYQQSLDQGLQFLIQYYNGEERAKGNILERFSAQQFPDLHSELNLSSLELGDSALYFCASPIQGEKETQYFGPGTRLLVL.

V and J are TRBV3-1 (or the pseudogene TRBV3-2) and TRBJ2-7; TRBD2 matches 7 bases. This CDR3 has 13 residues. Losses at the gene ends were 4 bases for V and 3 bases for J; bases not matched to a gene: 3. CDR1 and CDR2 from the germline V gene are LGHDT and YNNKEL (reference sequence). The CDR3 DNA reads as TGTGCCAGCAGCCCCACGGGGGGCTACGAGCAGTACTTC. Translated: CASSPTGGYEQYF.

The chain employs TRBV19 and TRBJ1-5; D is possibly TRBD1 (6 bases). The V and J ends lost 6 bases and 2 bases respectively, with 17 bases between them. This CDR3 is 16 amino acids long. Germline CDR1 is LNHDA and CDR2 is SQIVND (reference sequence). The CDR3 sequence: CASRNGGGSGNQPQHF. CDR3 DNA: TGTGCCAGTAGAAATGGCGGGGGCTCGGGCAATCAGCCCCAGCATTTT.

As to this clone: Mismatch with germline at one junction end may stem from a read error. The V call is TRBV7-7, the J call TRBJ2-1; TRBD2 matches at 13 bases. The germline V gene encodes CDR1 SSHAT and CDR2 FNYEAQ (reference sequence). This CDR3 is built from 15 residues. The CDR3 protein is CASSLLAGGDHEQFF. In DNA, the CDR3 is TGTGCTAGCAGCTTACTAGCGGGAGGGGACCATGAGCAGTTCTTC.

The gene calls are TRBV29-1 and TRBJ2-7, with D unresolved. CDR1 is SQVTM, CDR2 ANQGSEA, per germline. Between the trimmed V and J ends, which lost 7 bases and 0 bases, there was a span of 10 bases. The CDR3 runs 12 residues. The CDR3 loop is CSGRLNSYEQYF. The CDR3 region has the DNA TGCAGCGGTCGACTTAACTCCTACGAGCAGTACTTC.

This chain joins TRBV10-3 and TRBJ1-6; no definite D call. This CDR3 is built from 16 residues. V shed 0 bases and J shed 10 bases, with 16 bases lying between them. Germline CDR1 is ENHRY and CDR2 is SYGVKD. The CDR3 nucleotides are TGTGCCATCAGTGAGTCGGTGGGAGGGATGGGGTCACCCCTCCACTTT. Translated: CAISESVGGMGSPLHF.

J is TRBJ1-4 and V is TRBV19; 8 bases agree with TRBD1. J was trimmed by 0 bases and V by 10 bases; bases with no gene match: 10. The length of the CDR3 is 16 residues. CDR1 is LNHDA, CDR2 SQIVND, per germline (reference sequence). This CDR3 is CATGGAGGATNEKLFF. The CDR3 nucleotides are TGTGCCACAGGGGGCGCCGGGGGAGCAACTAATGAAAAACTGTTTTTT. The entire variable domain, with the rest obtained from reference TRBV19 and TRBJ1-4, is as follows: DGGITQSPKYLFRKEGQNVTLSCEQNLNHDAMYWYRQDPGQGLRLIYYSQIVNDFQKGDIAEGYSVSREKKESFPLTVTSAQKNPTAFYLCATGGAGGATNEKLFFGSGTQLSVL.

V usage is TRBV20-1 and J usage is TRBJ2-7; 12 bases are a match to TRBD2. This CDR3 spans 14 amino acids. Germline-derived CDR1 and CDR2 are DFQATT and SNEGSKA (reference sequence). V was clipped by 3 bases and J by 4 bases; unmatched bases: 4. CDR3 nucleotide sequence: TGCAGTGCTAGTTGGGGGACTAGCGGGTACGAGCAGTACTTC. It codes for CSASWGTSGYEQYF.

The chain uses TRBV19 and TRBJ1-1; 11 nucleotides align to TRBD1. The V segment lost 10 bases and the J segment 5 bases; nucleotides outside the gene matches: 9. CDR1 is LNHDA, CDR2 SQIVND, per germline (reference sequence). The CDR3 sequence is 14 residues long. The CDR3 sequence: CATTGTGGVTEAFF. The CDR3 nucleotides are TGTGCCACAACCGGGACAGGGGGGGTGACTGAAGCTTTCTTT.

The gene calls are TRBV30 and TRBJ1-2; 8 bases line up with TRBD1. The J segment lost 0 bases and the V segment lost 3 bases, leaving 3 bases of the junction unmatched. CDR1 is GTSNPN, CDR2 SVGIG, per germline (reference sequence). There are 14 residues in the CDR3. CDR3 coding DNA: TGTGCCTGGAGGAAGGGACAGGCTAACTATGGCTACACCTTC. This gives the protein CAWRKGQANYGYTF.

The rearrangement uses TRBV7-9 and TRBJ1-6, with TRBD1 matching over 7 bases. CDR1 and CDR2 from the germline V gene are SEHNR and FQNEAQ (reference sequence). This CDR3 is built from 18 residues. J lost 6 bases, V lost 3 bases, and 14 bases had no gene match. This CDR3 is CASSFTPTGVSSNSPLHF. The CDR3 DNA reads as TGTGCCAGCAGCTTCACCCCCACAGGGGTTTCTTCTAATTCACCCCTCCACTTT.

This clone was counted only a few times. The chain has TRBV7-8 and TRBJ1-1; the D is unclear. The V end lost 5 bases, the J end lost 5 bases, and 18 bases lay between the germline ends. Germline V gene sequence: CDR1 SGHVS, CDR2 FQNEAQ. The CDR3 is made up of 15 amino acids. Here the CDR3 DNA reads TGTGCCAGCAGCCTACGGTCCTTGGGGAGGACTGAAGCTTTCTTT. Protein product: CASSLRSLGRTEAFF. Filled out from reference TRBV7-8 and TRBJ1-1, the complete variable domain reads GAGVSQSPRYKVAKRGQDVALRCDPISGHVSLFWYQQALGQGPEFLTYFQNEAQLDKSGLPSDRFFAERPEGSVSTLKIQRTQQEDSAVYLCASSLRSLGRTEAFFGQGTRLTVV.